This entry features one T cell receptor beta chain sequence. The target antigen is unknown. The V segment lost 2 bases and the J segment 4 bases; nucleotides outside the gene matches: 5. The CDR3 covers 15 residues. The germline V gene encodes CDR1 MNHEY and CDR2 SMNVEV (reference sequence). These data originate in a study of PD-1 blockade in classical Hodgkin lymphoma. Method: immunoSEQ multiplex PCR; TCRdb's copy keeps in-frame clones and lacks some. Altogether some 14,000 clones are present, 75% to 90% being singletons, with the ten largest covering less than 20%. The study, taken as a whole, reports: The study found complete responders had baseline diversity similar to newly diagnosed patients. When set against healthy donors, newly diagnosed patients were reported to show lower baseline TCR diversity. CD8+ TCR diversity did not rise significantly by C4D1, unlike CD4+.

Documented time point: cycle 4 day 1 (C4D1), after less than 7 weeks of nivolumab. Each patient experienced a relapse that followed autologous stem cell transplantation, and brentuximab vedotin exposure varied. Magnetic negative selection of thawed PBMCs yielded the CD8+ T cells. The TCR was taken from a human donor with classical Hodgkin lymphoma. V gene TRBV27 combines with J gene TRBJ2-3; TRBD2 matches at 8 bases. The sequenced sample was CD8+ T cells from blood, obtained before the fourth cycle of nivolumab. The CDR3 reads CASSLQAGVADTQYF. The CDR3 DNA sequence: TGTGCCAGCAGTTTACAAGCGGGAGTTGCAGATACGCAGTATTTT.